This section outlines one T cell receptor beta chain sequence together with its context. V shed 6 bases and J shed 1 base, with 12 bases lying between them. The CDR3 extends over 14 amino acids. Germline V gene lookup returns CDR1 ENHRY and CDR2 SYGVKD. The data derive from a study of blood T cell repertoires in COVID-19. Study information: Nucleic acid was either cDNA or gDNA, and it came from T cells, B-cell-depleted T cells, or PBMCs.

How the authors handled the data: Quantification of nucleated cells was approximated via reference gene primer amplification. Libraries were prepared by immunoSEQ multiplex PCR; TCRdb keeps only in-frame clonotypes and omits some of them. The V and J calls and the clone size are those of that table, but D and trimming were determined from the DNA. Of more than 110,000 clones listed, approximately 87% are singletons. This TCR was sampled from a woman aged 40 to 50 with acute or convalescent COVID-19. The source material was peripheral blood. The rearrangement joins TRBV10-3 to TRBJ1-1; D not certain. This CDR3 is CAISDLEGNTEAFF. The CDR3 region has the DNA TGTGCCATCAGCGACCTTGAGGGGAACACTGAAGCTTTCTTT.